These T cell receptor beta chains were read from a single sample in a study of CD8 T cells in ankylosing spondylitis. TCRdb passed the 5' RACE reads through MiXCR, listing each CDR3 protein once. The data show around 25,000 distinct CDR3 sequences, over 2% seen once. Sequencing was carried out using blood, either unsorted or a sorted T cell fraction (not recorded which). The receptors were gathered from a female donor with ankylosing spondylitis or in good health (not recorded which). CDR3s include the opening cysteine and the closing phenylalanine or tryptophan. A D gene is named only where the DNA matches it firmly. Expanded clones are given a class, and other clones once, few, many or no size at all.

V gene,clone size,J gene,CDR3 length,D gene,CDR3 DNA,CDR3 protein
TRBV9,many,TRBJ1-1,15,TRBD1,TGTGCCAGCAGCCCTCGGGACAGCCCGAACACTGAAGCTTTCTTT,CASSPRDSPNTEAFF
TRBV9,many,TRBJ2-2,14,.,TGTGCCAGCAGCGTAGGACCCACTTTCGGGGAGCTGTTTTTT,CASSVGPTFGELFF
TRBV9,.,TRBJ2-1,14,.,TGTACCAGCAGCGTAAGACTAGTCGGAGATGAGCAGTTCTTC,CTSSVRLVGDEQFF
TRBV9,many,TRBJ2-3,14,.,TGTGCCAGCAGCGTAGAATCCGCGACAGATACGCAGTATTTT,CASSVESATDTQYF
TRBV9,medium-sized,TRBJ2-1,15,.,TGTGCCAGCAGCGTAGACCCGGGCCCGTACAATGAGCAGTTCTTC,CASSVDPGPYNEQFF
TRBV9,many,TRBJ2-1,15,TRBD2,TGTGCCAGCAGCGTAGAACGGGGGGAATTGTATGAGCAGTTCTTC,CASSVERGELYEQFF
TRBV9,many,TRBJ1-2,14,.,TGTGCCAGCAGCACACGGACAGCTAACTATGGCTACACCTTC,CASSTRTANYGYTF
TRBV9,many,TRBJ1-1,17,TRBD1,TGTGCCAGCAGCCGCGACAGGGGCGAACGTTTGAACACTGAAGCTTTCTTT,CASSRDRGERLNTEAFF
TRBV9,many,TRBJ1-3,17,.,TGTGCCAGCAGCGTAGGTTCACAGGGAAACTCTGGAAACACCATATATTTT,CASSVGSQGNSGNTIYF
TRBV9,many,TRBJ2-1,12,.,TGTGCCAGCAGCGTACTCGGGAATGAGCAGTTCTTC,CASSVLGNEQFF
TRBV9,many,TRBJ2-1,19,TRBD2,TGTGCCAGCAGCGCGAGGGGGACTAGCGGGAGTGTATCCTACAATGAGCAGTTCTTC,CASSARGTSGSVSYNEQFF
TRBV9,many,TRBJ2-2,16,TRBD2,TGTGCCAGCAGCGTAGATCTAGCGGGGGGAACCGGGGAGCTGTTTTTT,CASSVDLAGGTGELFF
TRBV9,many,TRBJ2-1,16,TRBD2,TGTGCCAGCAGCGTAGGTAGCGGGGGATCCTACAATGAGCAGTTCTTC,CASSVGSGGSYNEQFF
TRBV9,many,TRBJ2-5,12,.,TGTGCCAGCGCAAGAGAGCAAGAGACCCAGTACTTC,CASAREQETQYF
TRBV9,medium-sized,TRBJ2-1,11,.,TGTGCCAGCAGCGTAGCGAATGAGCAGTTCTTC,CASSVANEQFF
TRBV9,many,TRBJ2-7,13,TRBD2,TGTGCCAGCAGCGTCCGGGAGGGCTACGAGCAGTACTTC,CASSVREGYEQYF
TRBV9,many,TRBJ1-5,15,.,TGTGCCAGCAGCGTAGCTGGGGGGAGCAATCAGCCCCAGCATTTT,CASSVAGGSNQPQHF
TRBV9,many,TRBJ1-5,16,TRBD1,TGTGCCAGCAGCGTAGGGGAGGGGGCTAGGAATCAGCCCCAGCATTTT,CASSVGEGARNQPQHF
TRBV9,many,TRBJ1-2,16,.,TGTGCCAGCAGCGTAGGGACAGCCGATCCTTCGTATGGCTACACCTTC,CASSVGTADPSYGYTF
TRBV9,many,TRBJ2-1,15,TRBD2,TGTGCCAGCAGCGAGGGACTAGCGTCCTACAATGAGCAGTTCTTC,CASSEGLASYNEQFF
TRBV9,many,TRBJ1-6,16,.,TGTGCCAGCAGCGTAGCGGCAGGGAGGAATAATTCACCCCTCCACTTT,CASSVAAGRNNSPLHF
TRBV9,many,TRBJ2-5,15,.,TGTGCCAGCAGCGTAGCGGCGGGGGCCGAAGAGACCCAGTACTTC,CASSVAAGAEETQYF
TRBV9,many,TRBJ2-7,17,.,TGTGCCAGCAGCCCCCAGGGGGGCGGGGGGCCAGCCTACGAGCAGTACTTC,CASSPQGGGGPAYEQYF
TRBV9,many,TRBJ2-5,17,TRBD2,TGTGCCAGCAGTGACGGGACTAGCGGGGGGCAGCAAGAGACCCAGTACTTC,CASSDGTSGGQQETQYF
TRBV9,many,TRBJ2-3,17,.,TGTGCCAGCAGCGTAGAGATCAGGACTAGGGGGGCAGATACGCAGTATTTT,CASSVEIRTRGADTQYF
TRBV9,many,TRBJ2-7,14,TRBD2,TGTGCCAGCAGCTCGGGACTAGCAAGCAACGAGCAGTACTTC,CASSSGLASNEQYF
TRBV9,many,TRBJ2-1,15,TRBD1,TGTGCCAGCAGCGTAGTCGGGACAGGCTACAATGAGCAGTTCTTC,CASSVVGTGYNEQFF
TRBV9,many,TRBJ2-2,15,TRBD2,TGTGCCAGCAGCCCCCCGGGACTAGCGACCGGGGAGCTGTTTTTT,CASSPPGLATGELFF
TRBV9,many,TRBJ2-7,15,.,TGTGCCAGCAGCGTAGAGGCCTCAAGCTCCTACGAGCAGTACTTC,CASSVEASSSYEQYF
TRBV9,many,TRBJ2-1,15,.,TGTGCCAGCAGCGCCCAAGTGGCCACCTACAATGAGCAGTTCTTC,CASSAQVATYNEQFF
TRBV9,many,TRBJ2-5,16,TRBD2,TGTGCCAGCAGCGTATCCACTAGCGGAGACCAAGAGACCCAGTACTTC,CASSVSTSGDQETQYF
TRBV9,many,TRBJ2-1,15,TRBD2,TGTGCCAGCAGTCGGAGCGGGATTAACTACAATGAGCAGTTCTTC,CASSRSGINYNEQFF
TRBV9,many,TRBJ2-1,14,TRBD2,TGTGCCAGCAGCGCGGGACTAGCGAGGGATGAGCAGTTCTTC,CASSAGLARDEQFF
TRBV9,many,TRBJ1-6,17,.,TGTGCCAGCAGCGAGGATCCAGGGAGCTCCTATAATTCACCCCTCCACTTT,CASSEDPGSSYNSPLHF
TRBV9,few,TRBJ2-7,15,TRBD1,TGTGCCAGCAGCCGCGCCGGGACAGGGGCCTACGAGCAGTACTTC,CASSRAGTGAYEQYF
TRBV9,many,TRBJ2-3,20,TRBD2,TGTGCCAGCAGCGAAACGGGGCTAGCGGGGAACCTACGTAGCACAGATACGCAGTATTTT,CASSETGLAGNLRSTDTQYF
TRBV9,many,TRBJ2-1,13,TRBD2,TGTGCCAGCAGCCCGGGACTAGCGGACGAGCAGTTCTTC,CASSPGLADEQFF
TRBV9,many,TRBJ2-4,17,TRBD1,TGTGCCAGCAGCCTCTACCGCACCGGGACAGGGGAAAACATTCAGTACTTC,CASSLYRTGTGENIQYF
TRBV9,many,TRBJ2-3,14,TRBD1,TGTGCCAGCAGCGTGCGGACAGGGAGAGATACGCAGTATTTT,CASSVRTGRDTQYF
TRBV9,.,TRBJ2-2,15,.,TGTGCCAGCAGCGTAGGCGGGGCAGGGGTCGGGGAGCTGTTTTTT,CASSVGGAGVGELFF